The TCR beta chain described here comes from a study of blood T cell repertoires in COVID-19. In the study overall: Collection of acute and convalescent COVID-19 samples took place in the United States, Italy and Spain. T cells, B-cell-depleted T cells, or PBMCs provided the cDNA or gDNA that served as material.

The CDR3 has 12 amino acids. V lost 2 bases, J lost 9 bases, and 6 bases lay in between. Germline CDR1 SGHNT, CDR2 YYREEE (reference sequence). In the original analysis: Amplifying reference gene primers gave estimates of nucleated cell counts. Sequencing was performed with immunoSEQ multiplex PCR; in TCRdb, only in-frame clones are kept and a portion is missing. V, J and clone size reflect that table, while D and trimming were determined from the DNA. The data show approximately 450,000 clones, around 89% seen once. Only one count was recorded for this clone. The sample consisted of peripheral blood. This receptor was identified in a woman under 40 with acute or convalescent COVID-19. This sequence joins TRBV5-4 and TRBJ1-6; D remains unclear. The CDR3, as DNA: TGTGCCAGCAGCTTTATGGCTTCACCCCTCCACTTT. Translated, it gives CASSFMASPLHF.